This T cell receptor (beta chain) emerged from a study of shared clonotypes between healthy human individuals (dated by TCRdb to the early 2020s). General notes on the study: The cohort included a few men and a couple of women between 18 and 49 years of age. Per donor, leukapheresis produced somewhere between about 0.85 and 9.5 billion PBMCs. For each donor, CD4 naive and CD4 memory were each given three plates, CD8 naive was given two plates, and CD8 memory was given one plate. To estimate repertoire size and how much clonotypes are shared between individuals, the study performed deep sequencing of blood TCR repertoires from about five healthy adults. To increase sequencing depth and limit assay-specific biases, TCR repertoire library preparation and sequencing were carried out by different laboratories using diverse techniques.

The donors were healthy, HIV-negative adults who had no recently reported acute infections or vaccinations. Every donor was a Caucasian adult residing in Nashville, Tennessee, USA. CD4+ T cells were enriched by magnetic negative selection, after which naive cells were positively selected on CD45RA and the negative fraction was taken as the memory subset. Blood was collected by leukapheresis, and PBMCs were isolated by Ficoll-Histopaque density gradient centrifugation and then cryopreserved in liquid nitrogen vapor phase. Analytical flow cytometry was used to check the purity and quantity of each magnetically sorted T cell population. Each sorted fraction had its genomic DNA isolated and then quantified by UV absorbance on a Nanodrop 2000c. Of note for this clone: This receptor's antigen is unknown. Base qualities are not recorded, but no much larger clone differs from it by a single base.

TCR CDR3 regions were amplified from genomic DNA by multiplex PCR using the deep immunoSEQ assay. Genomic DNA extracted from each cell subset was distributed evenly over all wells of several immunoSEQ 96-well plates, and each plate served as one replicate. For sorted subsets, each replicate PCR was loaded with approximately 0.2 ug genomic DNA, equivalent to 30,000 or so T cell genomes. Purified libraries were quantified with a Qubit 3.0 fluorometer, sized on a Bioanalyzer 2100, and re-quantified with the KAPA Library Quantification kit. Each immunoSEQ 96-well plate was sequenced on its own single-read 150-cycle Illumina NextSeq 550 flow cell. The authors' analysis ran thus. The immunoSEQ output contained only junctional sequences without quality scores, so filtering could not match that applied to full-length reads. To assign V/J genes and CDR3, sequences were annotated using PyIR, a Python wrapper for IgBLAST v1.9, with IMGT germline references. Reads were removed for weak V/J assignments (E-value above 1e-6), missing CDR3, stop codons, out-of-frame junctions, or ambiguous translated residues. V3J clonotypes were defined as sequences sharing the same inferred V gene, J gene, and CDR3 amino acid sequence. Percentage overlap between repertoires was computed as shared unique clonotypes divided by the size of the smaller repertoire. RTK rarefaction, the Chao1 estimator, and Recon v2.1 estimates of unobserved clonotypes were used to assess repertoire richness. For all TCRbeta clonotypes obtained by the gDNA method from several donors, generation probabilities were computed with OLGA. TCRdb carries this immuneACCESS record with in-frame sequences only. Its versions omit some clonotypes, under half of them owing to an unresolved V gene in the studies checked, with the rest unexplained. For V, J and clone size, that table is used; D and trimming come from the DNA. The sample table holds about 600,000 clones, of which roughly 97% were seen once. Of the sample, 0.057% falls within the top ten clones.

What the authors observed across the whole study: Sampling was restricted to blood, and TCR repertoires in tissues likely differ from the TCR repertoires found in blood. Across a handful of donors, 5% to 6% of naive CD4, roughly 3.5% of naive CD8, about 2% of memory CD4, and 0.3% to 0.45% of memory CD8 clonotypes were shared. Compared with non-shared clonotypes, clonotypes shared by all four sorted-subset donors had higher generation probabilities. Because the study included only a small number of donors, the genetic and exposure-history diversity represented was limited. Even with the large sequencing depth, rarefaction of the sorted-subset datasets indicated that sequencing was incomplete. Based on pairwise subsampling, the degree of clonotype sharing among donors was expected to be affected by sequencing depth. Naive subsets generally had larger estimated clonotype richness than memory subsets.

From the cysteine through the phenylalanine, the CDR3 covers 13 amino acids. Kept here is only the CDR3 DNA, which spans 39 bases and is read in frame from base 1. V loses 8 bases of germline sequence and J loses 7 bases, and the interval between the two ends is 18 bases. The germline V gene (reference sequence) yields MNHEY for CDR1 and SMNVEV for CDR2. This sequence was found in a woman younger than 45 in good health. Sequencing used naive CD4+ T cells sorted from blood. Per the publication, the cell subset or site label means: CD45RA+ positively selected. In this chain, TRBV27 is recombined with TRBJ2-7; TRBD2 might be the D gene, on 6 matching bases. The bases are TGTGCCAGCCGTTGGGAGGCCTTTGGAGAGCAGTACTTC. Its protein is CASRWEAFGEQYF.